The present T cell receptor (beta chain) was sequenced within a study of T cells after yellow fever vaccination. Study background: Low-cell-number fractions underwent preparation using SMART-Seq v4 Ultra Low Input.

TCRdb reprocessed the 5' RACE reads via MiXCR and lists one record per CDR3 protein. Of about 320,000 distinct CDR3 sequences listed, about 11% are singletons. Germline CDR1 and CDR2: MDHEN and SYDVKM. V lost 11 bases and J 6 bases, leaving 17 bases between the germline ends. This CDR3 is 14 amino acids long. Sequenced here: CD4+ T cells sorted from PBMCs, sampled 45 days after the yellow fever booster vaccination. The chain links TRBV28 to TRBJ1-6; no clear D. This receptor was obtained from a young man who received the YFV17D yellow fever vaccine. This CDR3 is CAGCDTGSNSPLHF. Written as DNA, the CDR3 is TGTGCCGGCTGCGATACGGGGAGTAATTCACCCCTCCACTTT.